Listed below are T cell receptor beta chains from one sample, sequenced in a study of blood T cell repertoires in COVID-19. The protocol was immunoSEQ multiplex PCR, while the TCRdb copy is restricted to in-frame clones and leaves out a portion. The top ten hold about 9.3% of the sample, which has approximately 200,000 clones, roughly 87% seen once. The sample consisted of PBMCs or T cells enriched from blood (not recorded which). These receptors all come from a man aged 18 to 30 with acute COVID-19. The CDR3 runs from the conserved cysteine through the conserved F or W. D genes are given only for firm matches. The listing skips clone size in some rows; elsewhere it reads once, few, many or a size class.

>TRBV28|TRBJ2-5|TRBD2|-
TGTGCCAGCACCGGAAGCGGGAGGGCTGCGGAGACCCAGTACTTC
CASTGSGRAAETQYF
>TRBV6-5|TRBJ1-2|-|-
TGTGCCAGCAGTCCCCACGGGTCGGGTAACTATGGCTACACCTTC
CASSPHGSGNYGYTF
>TRBV4-1|TRBJ1-3|-|-
TGCGCCAGCCGGGGGGAGGGACTCTCTGGAAACACCATATATTTT
CASRGEGLSGNTIYF
>TRBV6-2/TRBV6-3|TRBJ2-1|-|once
TGTGCCAGCAGTTCCCTCTATGAGCAGTTCTTC
CASSSLYEQFF
>TRBV28|TRBJ1-2|-|-
TGTGCCAGCAGTTTTGGACATCTAGCTAACTATGGCTACACCTTC
CASSFGHLANYGYTF
>TRBV19|TRBJ1-2|-|-
TGTGCCAGTAGTGAAGTGTGGACAGTTAACTATGGCTACACCTTC
CASSEVWTVNYGYTF
>TRBV27|TRBJ2-7|-|-
TGTGCCAGCAGTTTAGGAGGGGCACCCTACGAGCAGTACTTC
CASSLGGAPYEQYF
>TRBV4-1|TRBJ1-1|TRBD1|-
TGCGCCAGCAGCCAAGATAAACAGGGGGCAGGTTTGAACACTGAAGCTTTCTTT
CASSQDKQGAGLNTEAFF
>TRBV12-3/TRBV12-4|TRBJ2-7|-|-
TGTGCCAGCAGTTCCGCGCCCTACGAGCAGTACTTC
CASSSAPYEQYF
>TRBV5-3|TRBJ2-1|TRBD2|-
TGTGCCAGAAGCCCTTCCCTAGCGGGAGAAGTAGATGAGCAGTTCTTC
CARSPSLAGEVDEQFF
>TRBV7-6|TRBJ1-1|-|-
TGTGCCAGCAGCTTATGGAGGGGCGAAACTGAAGCTTTCTTT
CASSLWRGETEAFF
>TRBV7-9|TRBJ2-6|-|few
TGTGCCAGCAGCTTTGGTTGGCAGGGTCCGTCTGGGGCCAACGTCCTGACTTTC
CASSFGWQGPSGANVLTF
>TRBV27|TRBJ2-7|TRBD1|-
TGTGCCAGCAGTTACGGACAGGGGGCTTCCTACGAGCAGTACTTC
CASSYGQGASYEQYF
>TRBV7-2|TRBJ1-2|-|once
TGTGCCAGCAGCTTGAGTAACTATGGCTACACCTTC
CASSLSNYGYTF
>TRBV7-2|TRBJ1-4|TRBD1|-
TGTGCCAGCAGCTTAGTAGGACAGGGGCTGAATGAAAAACTGTTTTTT
CASSLVGQGLNEKLFF
>TRBV4-2|TRBJ2-5|-|once
TGTGCCAGCAGCCTCTTTCGTCTAGCGACAGAGACCCAGTACTTC
CASSLFRLATETQYF
>TRBV14|TRBJ2-7|TRBD2|-
TGTGCCAGCAGCCAAGATTTGTCGCTAGCGGGCTACGAGCAGTACTTC
CASSQDLSLAGYEQYF
>TRBV7-9|TRBJ1-1|-|-
TGTGCCAGCAGACCCCGGACAGAAAGGAACACTGAAGCTTTCTTT
CASRPRTERNTEAFF
>TRBV27|TRBJ2-1|TRBD1|-
TGTGCCAGCAGTTTATCGGGGGACAGGTGGGTCAATGAGCAGTTCTTC
CASSLSGDRWVNEQFF
>TRBV7-9|TRBJ1-2|-|once
TGTGCCAGCAGCTCACCTAGGGGAGGACCACTCTATGGCTACACCTTC
CASSSPRGGPLYGYTF
>TRBV12-5|TRBJ2-1|TRBD1|-
TGTGCTAGTGGTTTTGGCAGGGGGAATGCTTCCTACAATGAGCAGTTCTTC
CASGFGRGNASYNEQFF
>TRBV28|TRBJ1-5|-|-
TGTGCCAGCAGGGGTGGGGGGGCGGAACAGCCCCAGCATTTT
CASRGGGAEQPQHF
>TRBV19|TRBJ2-7|TRBD1|once
TGTGCCAGTAGTCCGGGACAGGGGCCCTACGAGCAGTACTTC
CASSPGQGPYEQYF
>TRBV10-1|TRBJ2-7|TRBD1|once
TGCGCCAGCAGTGAGTCGGTTGGGACAGGGGGCTCCGAGCAGTACTTC
CASSESVGTGGSEQYF
>TRBV27|TRBJ2-1|-|-
TGTGCCAGCAGCCCCCCTGAGGCGGGATCCTACAATGAGCAGTTCTTC
CASSPPEAGSYNEQFF
>TRBV19|TRBJ1-1|TRBD1|-
TGTGCCAGTAGTTTGAACAGGGGGGGTGATACTGAAGCTTTCTTT
CASSLNRGGDTEAFF
>TRBV6-5|TRBJ2-7|-|-
TGTGCCAGCAGTCCTCGGGTTAACTCCTACGAGCAGTACTTC
CASSPRVNSYEQYF
>TRBV5-1|TRBJ1-2|-|-
TGCGCCAGCAGCTTGGATGGGGAACAGGCCTATGGCTACACCTTC
CASSLDGEQAYGYTF
>TRBV2|TRBJ2-7|-|-
TGTGCCAGCAGTAGCCGGACAGTCTACGAGCAGTACTTC
CASSSRTVYEQYF
>TRBV28|TRBJ1-1|-|few
TGTGCCAGCGGAACACAGGGATCCTACACTGAAGCTTTCTTT
CASGTQGSYTEAFF
>TRBV6-2/TRBV6-3|TRBJ1-2|-|-
TGTGCCAGCAGCCTAGGCCGGGAGTATGGCTACACCTTC
CASSLGREYGYTF
>TRBV5-4|TRBJ2-2|-|-
TGTGCCAGCAGCGTGGCAGGAGGTCTAGTTGCCGGGGAGCTGTTTTTT
CASSVAGGLVAGELFF
>TRBV25-1|TRBJ2-7|-|many
TGTGCCAGCAGTGCGGCAGGGCAGGGCGAGCAGTACTTC
CASSAAGQGEQYF
>TRBV10-3|TRBJ2-5|TRBD1|-
TGTGCCATCAGTGAAAGGACAGGGGGGCAAGAGACCCAGTACTTC
CAISERTGGQETQYF
>TRBV28|TRBJ2-1|TRBD2|-
TGTGCCAGCATGGGGTACACTAGCGGGAGAACGACCTACAATGAGCAGTTCTTC
CASMGYTSGRTTYNEQFF
>TRBV7-3|TRBJ2-2|TRBD2|-
TGTGCCAGCAGCTTAAAACTAGCGGGAAGTACCGGGGAGCTGTTTTTT
CASSLKLAGSTGELFF
>TRBV19|TRBJ2-5|-|-
TGTGCCACCACAAGTAGTCCCTTGGACGGAAGGGGGACCCAGTACTTC
CATTSSPLDGRGTQYF
>TRBV11-3|TRBJ2-7|-|-
TGTGCGTCGCAGGGCATCTCCTACGAGCAGTACTTC
CASQGISYEQYF
>TRBV12-2|TRBJ1-5|-|once
TGTGCAAGTCGCTTAAGGGGACAGGGCGTTAGCAATCAGCCCCAGCATTTT
CASRLRGQGVSNQPQHF
>TRBV6-5|TRBJ2-7|-|-
TGTGCCAGCACAGGGGATCGATCCGAGCAGTACTTC
CASTGDRSEQYF
>TRBV27|TRBJ2-2|TRBD2|-
TGTGCCAGCAGCTTTAGCGGGATGAACACCGGGGAGCTGTTTTTT
CASSFSGMNTGELFF
>TRBV9|TRBJ2-2|-|-
TGTGCCAGCAGCGTAGTGGCGGGCGGGGAGCTGTTTTTT
CASSVVAGGELFF
>TRBV6-6|TRBJ2-4|-|-
TGTGCCAGCAGTCGAAAAACGGGTAGCGGTGGGGCTAACATTCAGTACTTC
CASSRKTGSGGANIQYF
>TRBV7-2|TRBJ2-7|TRBD1|-
TGTGCCAGCAGCCTCCGGGACAGGGGGCCCGGCGAGCAGTACTTC
CASSLRDRGPGEQYF
>TRBV3-1/TRBV3-2|TRBJ1-5|-|-
TGTGCCAGCAGCCAAGTGGGGGACATAGACCAGCCCCAGCATTTT
CASSQVGDIDQPQHF
>TRBV12-5|TRBJ2-7|TRBD2|-
TGTGCTAGTGGTTGGGGGGGACTAGCTTCGGCCGAGCAGTACTTC
CASGWGGLASAEQYF
>TRBV2|TRBJ2-5|-|-
TGTGCCAGCGGACTTACGGGAGTGGGGGAGACCCAGTACTTC
CASGLTGVGETQYF
>TRBV2|TRBJ2-7|TRBD2|-
TGTGCCAGCAGTGGCGCATCCGGGACTAGCGGGAGCTCCTACGAGCAGTACTTC
CASSGASGTSGSSYEQYF
>TRBV24-1|TRBJ1-4|-|-
TGTGCCACCAGTGATTCCTCGAGCGCAACTAATGAAAAACTGTTTTTT
CATSDSSSATNEKLFF